Presented here are 20 T cell receptor beta chains from one specimen sequenced in a study of blood T cell repertoires in COVID-19. Assay: immunoSEQ multiplex PCR; the TCRdb copy retains only in-frame clones and omits some. The sample consists of 270,000 or so clones, around 82% of them appearing once. Sequencing was carried out using peripheral blood. The receptors were sampled from a woman between 18 and 29 years old with acute or convalescent COVID-19.

The rearrangement links TRBV2 to TRBJ1-6, with 7 bases that match TRBD1. The CDR3 sequence is 16 residues long. The germline CDR1 and CDR2 sequences are SNHLY and FYNNEI. V trimming: 0 bases; J trimming: 7 bases; junction bases outside the gene matches: 6. CDR3 protein: CASSEAPPGGNSPLHF. CDR3 coding DNA: TGTGCCAGCAGTGAAGCCCCCCCAGGGGGGAATTCACCCCTCCACTTT.

The chain joins TRBV7-6 to TRBJ1-6, with D tentatively TRBD1 (5 bases). Germline CDR1 and CDR2: SGHVS and FNYEAQ. V lost 6 bases and J 9 bases, leaving 15 bases between the germline ends. CDR3 length: 14 residues. In DNA form, the CDR3 reads TGTGCCAGCAGGACCCCCGGGGGAAGTTCACCCCTCCACTTT. The encoded protein is CASRTPGGSSPLHF.

The chain uses TRBV2 and TRBJ1-3; TRBD1 agrees at 8 bases. The junction had 6 bases not matched to a gene; V was cut back by 6 bases and J by 2 bases. Germline assignment: CDR1 SNHLY and CDR2 FYNNEI. The CDR3 runs to 15 residues. This chain's CDR3 is CASRDGTGAGNTIYF. The CDR3 bases are TGTGCCAGCAGGGACGGGACAGGAGCTGGAAACACCATATATTTT. Complete variable domain (other parts from reference TRBV2 and TRBJ1-3): EPEVTQTPSHQVTQMGQEVILRCVPISNHLYFYWYRQILGQKVEFLVSFYNNEISEKSEIFDDQFSVERPDGSNFTLKIRSTKLEDSAMYFCASRDGTGAGNTIYFGEGSWLTVV.

This sequence joins TRBV28 and TRBJ1-1; 10 bases line up with TRBD1. CDR1 and CDR2 from the germline V gene are MDHEN and SYDVKM. The junction had 6 bases not matched to a gene; V was cut back by 5 bases and J by 3 bases. CDR3 length: 15 residues. CDR3 residues: CASSGWGQGYTEAFF. The CDR3 region has the DNA TGTGCCAGCAGTGGGTGGGGACAGGGGTACACTGAAGCTTTCTTT.

This rearrangement joins TRBV11-2 to TRBJ2-1; D remains ambiguous. Germline-derived CDR1 and CDR2 are SGHAT and FQNNGV. The CDR3 runs to 14 residues. Trimming cost V 5 bases and J 5 bases, with 13 bases left between them. CDR3 nucleotides: TGTGCCAGCAGCCTACGACAAACAAACAATGAGCAGTTCTTC. Its translation: CASSLRQTNNEQFF.

The chain combines TRBV29-1 with TRBJ2-7; the match to TRBD2 covers 11 bases. Germline V gene data show CDR1 as SQVTM and CDR2 as ANQGSEA. The CDR3 loop spans 17 amino acids. V shed 6 bases, J shed 0 bases, and the junction held 13 bases outside the gene matches. CDR3 region: CSVEGTSGGTSSYEQYF. The DNA of the CDR3 is TGCAGCGTCGAGGGGACTAGCGGAGGAACAAGCTCCTACGAGCAGTACTTC.

The J gene is TRBJ1-2, the V gene TRBV6-1; the D is unclear. CDR1 is MNHNS, CDR2 SASEGT, per germline. This CDR3 spans 13 amino acids. V was trimmed by 2 bases and J by 4 bases, leaving 8 bases between them. As DNA, the CDR3 is TGTGCCAGCAGTGAAAGCCAACGCTATGGCTACACCTTC. The encoded protein is CASSESQRYGYTF.

This chain connects TRBV3-1 (or the pseudogene TRBV3-2) to TRBJ2-1, with 16 bases identical to TRBD2. After removal of 0 bases from V and 8 bases from J, the junction contained 13 bases not matched to a gene. Germline CDR1 reads LGHDT; CDR2 reads YNNKEL (reference sequence). The CDR3 length is 20 residues. CDR3 DNA: TGTGCCAGCAGCCAAGATTTGTTGGGACTAGCGGGAGGGCCAGCGGATGAGCAGTTCTTC. Its protein product is CASSQDLLGLAGGPADEQFF.

The chain joins TRBV5-1 to TRBJ1-4; the D is unclear. CDR3 length equals 15 residues. V lost 4 bases to trimming and J lost 5 bases, with 15 bases between them. Germline V CDR1 and CDR2: SGHRS, YFSETQ. The CDR3, as DNA: TGCGCCAGCAGCCCAACACGAAGAACAAATGAAAAACTGTTTTTT. Translation: CASSPTRRTNEKLFF. Filled out from reference TRBV5-1 and TRBJ1-4, the complete variable domain reads KAGVTQTPRYLIKTRGQQVTLSCSPISGHRSVSWYQQTPGQGLQFLFEYFSETQRNKGNFPGRFSGRQFSNSRSEMNVSTLELGDSALYLCASSPTRRTNEKLFFGSGTQLSVL.

The chain uses TRBV11-2 and TRBJ2-7; tentative D call: TRBD2 (6 bases). CDR1 is SGHAT and CDR2 is FQNNGV in the germline V gene. The CDR3 is 15 residues long. The V end lost 1 base, the J end lost 2 bases, and 12 bases lay between the germline ends. CDR3: CASSLVAGSPYEQYF. For the CDR3, the DNA is TGTGCCAGCAGCTTAGTGGCGGGATCCCCCTACGAGCAGTACTTC. Supplemented by reference TRBV11-2 and TRBJ2-7, the full variable domain reads EAGVAQSPRYKIIEKRQSVAFWCNPISGHATLYWYQQILGQGPKLLIQFQNNGVVDDSQLPKDRFSAERLKGVDSTLKIQPAKLEDSAVYLCASSLVAGSPYEQYFGPGTRLTVT.

The chain uses TRBV14 and TRBJ2-5, with TRBD2 matching over 14 bases. V shed 1 base and J 4 bases; nucleotides not matched to a gene: 8. Germline lookup yields CDR1 SGHDN and CDR2 FVKESK. The CDR3 sequence is 18 residues long. This chain's CDR3 is CASSQGRGTSGSGETQYF. CDR3 bases: TGTGCCAGCAGCCAAGGGCGGGGGACTAGCGGGAGTGGAGAGACCCAGTACTTC.

The chain recombines TRBV4-3 with TRBJ2-7, with TRBD2 matching over 11 bases. The CDR3 has 17 residues. The trim removed 3 bases at V and 2 bases at J, leaving 9 bases unmatched. Germline CDR1 LGHNA, CDR2 YSLEER. CDR3 sequence (DNA): TGCGCCAGCAGCCACTTACCGGGACTAGCGGAGCCCTACGAGCAGTACTTC. Translating it yields CASSHLPGLAEPYEQYF.

The chain carries TRBV28 and TRBJ2-3; TRBD2 matches 9 bases. With 3 bases clipped from V and 4 bases from J, the junction kept 11 bases outside the gene matches. Per germline, CDR1 MDHEN and CDR2 SYDVKM. This CDR3 is built from 17 residues. DNA for the CDR3: TGTGCCAGCAGTTTGGTGTCTAGCGGGAATTTGGCAGATACGCAGTATTTT. Amino acid sequence: CASSLVSSGNLADTQYF.

V usage is TRBV5-1 and J usage is TRBJ1-5; D not certain. Trimming took off 1 base at V and 4 bases at J, with 12 bases between the two ends. This CDR3 comprises 15 residues. The germline CDR1 and CDR2 sequences are SGHRS and YFSETQ. This chain's CDR3 is CASSLTGDWNQPQHF. CDR3 in DNA: TGCGCCAGCAGCTTGACCGGGGATTGGAATCAGCCCCAGCATTTT.

This rearrangement joins TRBV6-4 to TRBJ2-1; tentatively, D is TRBD2 (6 bases). The CDR3 contains 14 residues. The V and J ends lost 6 bases and 10 bases respectively, with 19 bases between them. Germline CDR1 and CDR2: MRHNA and SNTAGT. The DNA of the CDR3 is TGTGCCAGCAGAAGCTTGGGGGGTACTGGGGAGCAGTTCTTC. This encodes CASRSLGGTGEQFF.

The rearrangement links TRBV15 to TRBJ2-2; 9 nucleotides match TRBD1. Germline CDR1 is LNHNV and CDR2 is YYDKDF (reference sequence). The CDR3 runs to 17 residues. Trimming took 1 base from V and 3 from J; bases not matched to a gene: 6. CDR3 region: CATSRVDRGGDTGELFF. The CDR3 coding sequence is TGTGCCACCAGCAGAGTCGACAGGGGGGGCGACACCGGGGAGCTGTTTTTT.

This chain uses TRBV18 with TRBJ1-6; 9 positions agree with TRBD1. The CDR3 length is 14 residues. V was pared by 5 bases and J by 8 bases, with 4 bases of the junction left unmatched. Per germline, CDR1 KGHSH and CDR2 LQKENI. Here the CDR3 DNA reads TGTGCCAGCTCAGGGACAGGGTACGATTCACCCCTCCACTTT. Translating gives CASSGTGYDSPLHF.

The chain carries TRBV6-5 and TRBJ1-2; 10 bases agree with TRBD1. CDR3 length equals 16 residues. The V segment lost 4 bases and the J segment 3 bases; nucleotides outside the gene matches: 8. Germline CDR1 and CDR2: MNHEY and SVGAGI. CDR3 sequence (DNA): TGTGCCAGCAGTTTGACAGGGGGCGCCGTCGACTATGGCTACACCTTC. Its protein is CASSLTGGAVDYGYTF.

The genes are TRBV19 and TRBJ1-2, with TRBD1 matching over 7 bases. The ends lost 11 bases at V and 4 bases at J; junction bases unmatched: 13. Germline CDR1 LNHDA, CDR2 SQIVND (reference sequence). The CDR3 is 14 amino acids. This CDR3 is CASTRDRKRYGYTF. DNA of the CDR3: TGTGCCTCCACCCGGGACAGAAAACGCTATGGCTACACCTTC. Filled out from reference TRBV19 and TRBJ1-2, the complete variable domain reads DGGITQSPKYLFRKEGQNVTLSCEQNLNHDAMYWYRQDPGQGLRLIYYSQIVNDFQKGDIAEGYSVSREKKESFPLTVTSAQKNPTAFYLCASTRDRKRYGYTFGSGTRLTVV.

The CDR3 DNA follows: TGTGCCAGCACGCTAGCGGGAGGGCCACCCGGCACAGATACGCAGTATTTT. Protein: CASTLAGGPPGTDTQYF. The chain carries TRBV13 and TRBJ2-3, with TRBD2 identical over 12 bases. CDR1 and CDR2 from the germline V gene are PRHDT and FYEKMQ (reference sequence). The CDR3 extends over 17 amino acids. V shed 7 bases and J 1 base; nucleotides not matched to a gene: 9. Full variable domain (rest looked up from reference TRBV13 and TRBJ2-3): AAGVIQSPRHLIKEKRETATLKCYPIPRHDTVYWYQQGPGQDPQFLISFYEKMQSDKGSIPDRFSAQQFSDYHSELNMSSLELGDSALYFCASTLAGGPPGTDTQYFGPGTRLTVL.